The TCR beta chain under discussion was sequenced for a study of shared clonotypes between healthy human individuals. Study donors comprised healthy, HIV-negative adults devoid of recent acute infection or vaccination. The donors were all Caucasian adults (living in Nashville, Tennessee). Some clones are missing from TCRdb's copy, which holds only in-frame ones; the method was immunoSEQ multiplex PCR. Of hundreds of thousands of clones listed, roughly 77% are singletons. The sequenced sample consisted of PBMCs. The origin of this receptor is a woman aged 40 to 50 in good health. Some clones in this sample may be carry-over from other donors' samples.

CDR3 nucleotides: TGTGCCACCGGGGGACAGGGACGCGAGCAGTACTTC. Encoded protein: CATGGQGREQYF. The chain recombines TRBV6-6 with TRBJ2-7; 9 bases match TRBD1. The germline gives CDR1 MNHNY, CDR2 SVGAGI (reference sequence). CDR3 size: 12 residues. Unmatched junction bases numbered 7, after V lost 10 bases and J lost 6 bases.